Listed here are 13 T cell receptor beta chains from one sample, sequenced in a study of monozygotic twins with inflammatory bowel disease. TCRdb re-called the 5' RACE reads and catalogs CDR3 proteins one per entry, DNA excluded. The specimen's table records under 200,000 distinct CDR3 sequences. Sequenced material: blood. The receptors shown here come from a human donor with ulcerative colitis or Crohn's disease, or a healthy co-twin of an affected twin (not recorded which).

The rearrangement uses TRBV9 and TRBJ2-3. The CDR3 sequence is 15 residues long. CDR1 is SGDLS, CDR2 YYNGEE, per germline. The CDR3 sequence is CASSGGSLITDTQYF.

The chain combines TRBV6-5 with TRBJ2-7; lacking DNA, the TRBD2 call made by TCRdb goes unchecked. Per germline, CDR1 MNHEY and CDR2 SVGAGI. The CDR3 sequence is 19 residues long. CDR3 loop: CASSYNLGTSGSEIYEQYF.

The chain uses TRBV5-1 and TRBJ1-1; TCRdb designates TRBD1, a call that cannot be tested without DNA. The germline V gene has CDR1 SGHRS and CDR2 YFSETQ. The CDR3 covers 16 residues. The CDR3 protein is CASSLGSGGDYTEAFF. Full variable domain (rest looked up from reference TRBV5-1 and TRBJ1-1): KAGVTQTPRYLIKTRGQQVTLSCSPISGHRSVSWYQQTPGQGLQFLFEYFSETQRNKGNFPGRFSGRQFSNSRSEMNVSTLELGDSALYLCASSLGSGGDYTEAFFGQGTRLTVV.

The chain employs TRBV29-1 and TRBJ1-2. Germline CDR1 and CDR2: SQVTM and ANQGSEA. The CDR3 loop spans 14 amino acids. The CDR3: CSVDSGDLFYGYTF.

The rearrangement links TRBV5-1 to TRBJ1-3; TCRdb outputs TRBD1, but without DNA this stays unchecked. This CDR3 region has 16 residues. Germline assignment: CDR1 SGHRS and CDR2 YFSETQ. CDR3: CASSLVSRVYGNTIYF.

The rearrangement joins TRBV5-1 to TRBJ2-5; the D gene TCRdb calls, TRBD1, cannot be checked with no DNA. CDR1 SGHRS and CDR2 YFSETQ come from the germline V gene. This CDR3 has 14 amino acids. This chain's CDR3 is CASRPGGIGETQYF.

CDR3 sequence: CASSKTGPNNEQFF. V gene TRBV9 combines with J gene TRBJ2-1; TCRdb returns TRBD1, unconfirmable since there is no DNA. The germline V gene encodes CDR1 SGDLS and CDR2 YYNGEE. The CDR3 spans 14 residues.

V usage is TRBV28 and J usage is TRBJ2-5; TCRdb outputs TRBD1, but without DNA this stays unchecked. The CDR3 spans 17 residues. Germline V CDR1 and CDR2: MDHEN, SYDVKM. The CDR3 sequence: CASSLRLVDRGDLAQYF. Supplemented by reference TRBV28 and TRBJ2-5, the full variable domain reads DVKVTQSSRYLVKRTGEKVFLECVQDMDHENMFWYRQDPGLGLRLIYFSYDVKMKEKGDIPEGYSVSREKKERFSLILESASTNQTSMYLCASSLRLVDRGDLAQYFGPGTRLLVL.

V is TRBV28 and J is TRBJ2-2; without DNA, the TCRdb call of TRBD2 cannot be checked. The CDR3 runs 16 residues. From germline, CDR1 is MDHEN and CDR2 SYDVKM. The CDR3 sequence: CASSSRLAANTGELFF.

V and J are TRBV28 and TRBJ2-3; there is no DNA to check the TCRdb D call of TRBD2. The CDR3 sequence is 15 residues long. The germline gives CDR1 MDHEN, CDR2 SYDVKM. The CDR3 loop reads CASRIAGGVTDTQYF.

The rearrangement links TRBV24-1 to TRBJ2-5. Germline V gene sequence: CDR1 KGHDR, CDR2 SFDVKD. The CDR3 covers 13 residues. The CDR3 region is CATSDLLGETQYF.

The V call is TRBV6-1, the J call TRBJ2-5; TCRdb outputs TRBD2, but without DNA this stays unchecked. The CDR3 loop spans 15 amino acids. Germline lookup yields CDR1 MNHNS and CDR2 SASEGT. CDR3: CASSALAGVQETQYF.

The rearrangement links TRBV7-8 to TRBJ2-7; TCRdb's D gene call, TRBD2, goes unchecked for lack of DNA. The CDR3 sequence is 18 residues long. CDR1 SGHVS and CDR2 FQNEAQ come from the germline V gene. The CDR3 sequence is CASSPRLPTSGNNYEQYF.